These 25 T cell receptor beta chains came from one sample sequenced in a study of cytomegalovirus exposure and HLA in healthy donors. With 60 Vbeta and 13 Jbeta primers, the PCR was carried out. The protocol was immunoSEQ multiplex PCR, while the TCRdb copy is restricted to in-frame clones and leaves out a portion. Among 100,000 to 150,000 clones listed, roughly 63% were seen once. The specimen was PBMCs. Every receptor here comes from a man aged 25-45 years in good health and CMV-seropositive.

The chain is built from TRBV15 and TRBJ1-1; 9 bases line up with TRBD1. CDR3 size: 16 residues. Germline CDR1 LNHNV, CDR2 YYDKDF (reference sequence). Trimming cost V 3 bases and J 1 base; bases outside gene matches: 6. The CDR3 sequence is CATSRPGTGRNTEAFF. Written as DNA, the CDR3 is TGTGCCACCAGCAGGCCCGGGACAGGGAGGAACACTGAAGCTTTCTTT. Combining the CDR3 with reference TRBV15 and TRBJ1-1 gives the whole variable domain DAMVIQNPRYQVTQFGKPVTLSCSQTLNHNVMYWYQQKSSQAPKLLFHYYDKDFNNEADTPDNFQSRRPNTSFCFLDIRSPGLGDTAMYLCATSRPGTGRNTEAFFGQGTRLTVV.

In DNA form, the CDR3 reads TGTGCCAGCAGTGCCACAGAGAACACTGAAGCTTTCTTT. Translated: CASSATENTEAFF. This chain links TRBV6-1 with TRBJ1-1; no firm D call. V was clipped by 4 bases and J by 1 base, with 7 bases between them. In germline, CDR1 is MNHNS, CDR2 SASEGT. The CDR3 is 13 residues long.

This chain connects TRBV10-2 to TRBJ2-3, with 9 bases matching TRBD2. J lost 4 bases, V lost 5 bases, and 13 bases had no gene match. The CDR3 is 17 amino acids. CDR1 WSHSY and CDR2 SAAADI come from the germline V gene. Here the CDR3 reads CASSPIGSGRDADTQYF. The CDR3 nucleotides are TGCGCCAGCAGTCCAATTGGTAGCGGGAGAGACGCAGATACGCAGTATTTT.

This clone was counted only a few times. This chain joins TRBV28 and TRBJ1-2; 7 bases are shared with TRBD1. This CDR3 is built from 17 residues. The trim removed 6 bases at V and 4 bases at J, leaving 17 bases unmatched. Germline V gene sequence: CDR1 MDHEN, CDR2 SYDVKM. The CDR3 DNA reads TGTGCCAGCAGCTCCCTACAGGGGAGTGCGCTTTCCTATGGCTACACCTTC. Translated: CASSSLQGSALSYGYTF.

The chain carries TRBV7-9 and TRBJ2-1, with no clear D. The CDR3 is 16 residues long. Trimming took 3 bases from V and 0 from J, leaving 12 bases between them. The V gene's germline CDR1 is SEHNR and CDR2 FQNEAQ (reference sequence). DNA for the CDR3: TGTGCCAGCAGCTTTCCAGGCCGAAGCTCCTACAATGAGCAGTTCTTC. Its translation: CASSFPGRSSYNEQFF.

The chain links TRBV19 to TRBJ2-5; weak D call: TRBD1 (6 bases). Trimming left V 4 bases short and J 5 bases short, with 23 bases between. The V gene's germline CDR1 is LNHDA and CDR2 SQIVND (reference sequence). The CDR3 has 17 amino acids. For the CDR3, the DNA is TGTGCCAGTAGTAGGGGTATTGGACCACAGGGACGGGAGACCCAGTACTTC. Translation: CASSRGIGPQGRETQYF.

The chain recombines TRBV5-1 with TRBJ2-3; the D gene is possibly TRBD2 (6 bases). The V gene lost 4 bases and the J gene lost 4 bases, with 19 bases spanning the gap. The CDR3 runs to 16 residues. Looked up from germline, CDR1 is SGHRS and CDR2 is YFSETQ. The CDR3 bases are TGCGCCAGCAGCCTTTCCTTTTCCGGGGGTTCAGATACGCAGTATTTT. It codes for CASSLSFSGGSDTQYF.

V usage is TRBV30 and J usage is TRBJ2-5, with D maybe TRBD2 (5 bases). The CDR3 contains 15 residues. Germline V CDR1 and CDR2: GTSNPN, SVGIG (reference sequence). With 0 bases removed from V and 5 bases from J, the gap between germline ends came to 16 bases. CDR3 residues: CAWSVSPGLRETQYF. CDR3 coding DNA: TGTGCCTGGAGTGTATCTCCGGGGTTACGGGAGACCCAGTACTTC.

This clone has a handful of counts. The rearrangement links TRBV19 to TRBJ2-3; TRBD2 agrees at 7 bases. The germline gives CDR1 LNHDA, CDR2 SQIVND (reference sequence). V shed 9 bases and J 4 bases; nucleotides not matched to a gene: 1. This CDR3 is built from 11 residues. CDR3 amino acids: CASGRSDTQYF. The DNA for the CDR3 is TGTGCCAGCGGGAGGTCAGATACGCAGTATTTT.

This clone was seen a few times. The CDR3 nucleotides are TGCGCCAGCAGCTTGTCTGGCGGGATGAGCACAGATACGCAGTATTTT. The encoded protein is CASSLSGGMSTDTQYF. The rearrangement uses TRBV5-1 and TRBJ2-3; D is perhaps TRBD2 (6 bases). Trimming removed 1 base at V and 0 bases at J, with 12 bases between. The germline V gene encodes CDR1 SGHRS and CDR2 YFSETQ. CDR3 size: 16 residues.

The gene calls are TRBV28 and TRBJ1-4; 8 positions match TRBD1. The junction had 5 bases not matched to a gene; V was cut back by 4 bases and J by 7 bases. CDR3 size: 14 residues. Germline loops: CDR1 MDHEN, CDR2 SYDVKM. CDR3: CASSSTGAGEKLFF. DNA for the CDR3: TGTGCCAGCAGTTCGACAGGGGCGGGTGAAAAACTGTTTTTT.

The rearrangement joins TRBV5-1 to TRBJ2-1; 11 positions match TRBD2. The CDR3 contains 17 residues. The germline V gene has CDR1 SGHRS and CDR2 YFSETQ. J lost 7 bases, V lost 3 bases, and 12 bases had no gene match. The CDR3 DNA reads TGCGCCAGCAGCTGGGAACTAGCGGGAGTAGGTAAAAATGAGCAGTTCTTC. It yields the protein CASSWELAGVGKNEQFF.

The chain carries TRBV5-1 and TRBJ2-3, with TRBD1 matching 9 bases. This CDR3 is 15 amino acids long. Germline-derived CDR1 and CDR2 are SGHRS and YFSETQ. Trimming took 4 bases from V and 6 from J; bases not matched to a gene: 9. The CDR3 loop reads CASSPPDRGIDTQYF. DNA of the CDR3: TGCGCCAGCAGCCCCCCGGACAGGGGCATCGATACGCAGTATTTT.

The rearrangement joins TRBV4-1 to TRBJ1-1; 7 bases map to TRBD1. The V and J ends lost 1 base and 4 bases, in that order; junction bases with no gene match: 6. CDR1 and CDR2 (germline): MGHRA, YSYEKL. CDR3 size: 15 residues. The CDR3 spells CASSQGWAGGTEAFF. The CDR3 coding sequence is TGCGCCAGCAGCCAAGGGTGGGCAGGGGGCACTGAAGCTTTCTTT.

The chain couples TRBV19 to TRBJ2-3, with D perhaps TRBD1 (5 bases). Trimming left V 3 bases short and J 3 bases short, with 10 bases between. This CDR3 spans 14 amino acids. Germline lookup yields CDR1 LNHDA and CDR2 SQIVND (reference sequence). CDR3 region: CASSIVPGTDTQYF. CDR3 DNA sequence: TGTGCCAGTAGTATCGTCCCAGGGACAGATACGCAGTATTTT.

The chain is built from TRBV5-1 and TRBJ1-1, with TRBD1 as a possible D gene (5 bases). Germline assignment: CDR1 SGHRS and CDR2 YFSETQ. Trimming stripped 4 bases from V and 1 base from J, with 11 bases between. The CDR3 totals 14 residues. The DNA of the CDR3 is TGCGCCAGCAGCGAACAAACAGGGAACACTGAAGCTTTCTTT. This gives the protein CASSEQTGNTEAFF.

Remarks on this clone: Other nucleotide sequences in the sample specify the same CDR3. The rearrangement links TRBV6-1 to TRBJ1-1; D call uncertain. The CDR3 consists of 13 residues. CDR1 MNHNS and CDR2 SASEGT come from the germline V gene. Trimming left V 5 bases short and J 1 base short, with 8 bases between. The CDR3 protein is CASSFISNTEAFF. CDR3 in DNA: TGTGCCAGCAGTTTTATATCGAACACTGAAGCTTTCTTT.

The V gene is TRBV29-1, the J gene TRBJ2-7, with TRBD2 matching over 10 bases. Germline loops: CDR1 SQVTM, CDR2 ANQGSEA. With 6 bases clipped from V and 2 bases from J, the junction kept 7 bases outside the gene matches. The CDR3 is made up of 14 amino acids. For the CDR3, the DNA is TGCAGCGTCCTACTAGCGGGGTCAACCTACGAGCAGTACTTC. This encodes CSVLLAGSTYEQYF.

V gene TRBV7-2 combines with J gene TRBJ1-2; TRBD1 matches 7 bases. The length of the CDR3 is 15 residues. Looked up from germline, CDR1 is SGHTA and CDR2 is FQGNSA. V trimming: 0 bases; J trimming: 3 bases; junction bases outside the gene matches: 4. The CDR3 DNA follows: TGTGCCAGCAGCTTAGCCCAGGGGGTACACTATGGCTACACCTTC. Its translation: CASSLAQGVHYGYTF.

This sequence joins TRBV5-4 and TRBJ1-4, with D unresolved. V gave up 4 bases and J gave up 0 bases, with 13 bases separating them. This CDR3 has 16 amino acids. CDR1 is SGHNT and CDR2 is YYREEE in the germline V gene (reference sequence). The CDR3 DNA sequence: TGTGCCAGCAGCCCGGACCTCGGGACAACTAATGAAAAACTGTTTTTT. Its protein product is CASSPDLGTTNEKLFF.

This chain links TRBV6-5 with TRBJ2-7; D might be TRBD2 (5 bases). This CDR3 has 15 amino acids. V lost 4 bases and J lost 0, with 13 bases in between. Germline V gene lookup returns CDR1 MNHEY and CDR2 SVGAGI. This chain's CDR3 is CASSFSGDSSYEQYF. The CDR3 region has the DNA TGTGCCAGCAGTTTCAGCGGTGATAGCTCCTACGAGCAGTACTTC.

The J gene is TRBJ2-1, the V gene TRBV7-6; D might be TRBD2 (6 bases). Germline V gene sequence: CDR1 SGHVS, CDR2 FNYEAQ. This CDR3 is 13 amino acids long. Trimming shortened V by 6 bases and J by 10 bases, and 16 bases separated the two germline ends. The CDR3, as DNA: TGTGCCAGCAGGCATACTAGCTCTGGCGAGCAGTTCTTC. Its translation: CASRHTSSGEQFF.

The chain joins TRBV7-3 to TRBJ2-3; possible D gene TRBD2, 5 bases. Trimming pared 3 bases from V and 4 bases from J, leaving 5 bases between. In germline, CDR1 is SGHTA, CDR2 FQGTGA. The length of the CDR3 is 12 residues. CDR3 nucleotides: TGTGCCAGCAGCTTTAGCGCAGATACGCAGTATTTT. This gives the protein CASSFSADTQYF.

The genes are TRBV11-1 and TRBJ2-7; possibly TRBD2 for D (5 bases). The CDR3 loop spans 15 amino acids. Per the germline V gene, CDR1 is SGHAT and CDR2 is FQDESV (reference sequence). Trimming took off 1 base at V and 1 base at J, with 11 bases between the two ends. CDR3 nucleotide sequence: TGTGCCAGCAGCTTAGTCGGGATCCGTTCCTACGAGCAGTACTTC. Encoded protein: CASSLVGIRSYEQYF.

This sequence joins TRBV11-2 and TRBJ1-2; a weak D match, TRBD1 (5 bases). The germline CDR1 and CDR2 sequences are SGHAT and FQNNGV. CDR3 length: 14 amino acids. Trimming took off 1 base at V and 2 bases at J, with 8 bases between the two ends. The CDR3 nucleotides read TGTGCCAGCAGCTTAGGTCCAGGGAACTATGGCTACACCTTC. Translated: CASSLGPGNYGYTF.